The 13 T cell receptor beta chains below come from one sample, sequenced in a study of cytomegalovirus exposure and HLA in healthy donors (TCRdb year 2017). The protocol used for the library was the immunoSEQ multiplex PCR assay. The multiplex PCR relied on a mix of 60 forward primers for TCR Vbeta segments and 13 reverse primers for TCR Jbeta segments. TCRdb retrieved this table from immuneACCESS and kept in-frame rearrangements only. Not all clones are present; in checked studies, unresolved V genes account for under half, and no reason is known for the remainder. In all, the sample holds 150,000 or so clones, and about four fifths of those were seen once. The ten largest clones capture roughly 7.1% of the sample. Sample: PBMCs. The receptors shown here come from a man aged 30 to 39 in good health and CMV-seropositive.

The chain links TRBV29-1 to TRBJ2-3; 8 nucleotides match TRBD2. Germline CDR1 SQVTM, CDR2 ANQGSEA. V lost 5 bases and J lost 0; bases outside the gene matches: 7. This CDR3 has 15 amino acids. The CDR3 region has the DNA TGCAGCGTTCGAAGCGGGAGCACGAGCACAGATACGCAGTATTTT. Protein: CSVRSGSTSTDTQYF.

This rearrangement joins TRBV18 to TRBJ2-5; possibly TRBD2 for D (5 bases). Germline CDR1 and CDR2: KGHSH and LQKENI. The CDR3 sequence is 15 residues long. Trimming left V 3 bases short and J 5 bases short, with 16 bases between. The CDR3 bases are TGTGCCAGCTCACCCGGACTCGGAGGATTGGAGACCCAGTACTTC. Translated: CASSPGLGGLETQYF.

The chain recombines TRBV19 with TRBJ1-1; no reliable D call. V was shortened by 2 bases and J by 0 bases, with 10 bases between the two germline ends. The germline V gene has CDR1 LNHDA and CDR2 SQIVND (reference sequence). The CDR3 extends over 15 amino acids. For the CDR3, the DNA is TGTGCCAGTAGTATAATGCGGGGTCTGAACACTGAAGCTTTCTTT. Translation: CASSIMRGLNTEAFF.

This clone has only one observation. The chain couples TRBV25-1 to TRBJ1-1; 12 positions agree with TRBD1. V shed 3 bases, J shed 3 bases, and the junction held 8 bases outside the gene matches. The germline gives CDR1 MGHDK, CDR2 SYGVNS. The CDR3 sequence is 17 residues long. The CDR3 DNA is TGTGCCAGCAGTGATGAGGGACAGGGGGCTACGGACACTGAAGCTTTCTTT. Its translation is CASSDEGQGATDTEAFF.

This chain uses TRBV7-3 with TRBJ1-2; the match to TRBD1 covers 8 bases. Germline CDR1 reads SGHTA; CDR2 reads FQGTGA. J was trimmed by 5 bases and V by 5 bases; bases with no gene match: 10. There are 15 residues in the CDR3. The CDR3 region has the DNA TGTGCCAGCAGCCCAGGAGGACAGGGCATGTATGGCTACACCTTC. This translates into CASSPGGQGMYGYTF. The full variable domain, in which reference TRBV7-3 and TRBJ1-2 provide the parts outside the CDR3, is GAGVSQTPSNKVTEKGKYVELRCDPISGHTALYWYRQSLGQGPEFLIYFQGTGAADDSGLPNDRFFAVRPEGSVSTLKIQRTERGDSAVYLCASSPGGQGMYGYTFGSGTRLTVV.

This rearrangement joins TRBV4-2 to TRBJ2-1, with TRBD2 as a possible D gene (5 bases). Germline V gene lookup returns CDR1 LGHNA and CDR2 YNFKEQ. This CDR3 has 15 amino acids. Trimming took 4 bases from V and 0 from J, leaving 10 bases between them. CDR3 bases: TGTGCCAGCAGCCCATTAGCGAGCTCCTACAATGAGCAGTTCTTC. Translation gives CASSPLASSYNEQFF.

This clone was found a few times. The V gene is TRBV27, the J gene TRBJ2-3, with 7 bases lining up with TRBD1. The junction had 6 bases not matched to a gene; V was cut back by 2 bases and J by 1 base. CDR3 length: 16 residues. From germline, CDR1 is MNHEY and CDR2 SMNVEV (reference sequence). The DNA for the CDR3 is TGTGCCAGCAGTTTAACGCAGGGGGTCGGCACAGATACGCAGTATTTT. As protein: CASSLTQGVGTDTQYF.

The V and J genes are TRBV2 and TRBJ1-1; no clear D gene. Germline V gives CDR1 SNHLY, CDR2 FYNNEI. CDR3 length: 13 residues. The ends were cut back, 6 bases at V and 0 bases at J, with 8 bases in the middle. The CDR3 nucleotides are TGTGCCAGCAGGAAGACACTGAACACTGAAGCTTTCTTT. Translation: CASRKTLNTEAFF.

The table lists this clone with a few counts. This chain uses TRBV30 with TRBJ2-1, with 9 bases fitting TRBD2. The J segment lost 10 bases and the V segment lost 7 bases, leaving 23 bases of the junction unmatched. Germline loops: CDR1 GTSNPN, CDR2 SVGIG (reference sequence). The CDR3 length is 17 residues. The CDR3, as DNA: TGTGCCTATAAGCCAGGTGGGAGTAGCGGGGGATGGGGGGAGCAGTTCTTC. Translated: CAYKPGGSSGGWGEQFF.

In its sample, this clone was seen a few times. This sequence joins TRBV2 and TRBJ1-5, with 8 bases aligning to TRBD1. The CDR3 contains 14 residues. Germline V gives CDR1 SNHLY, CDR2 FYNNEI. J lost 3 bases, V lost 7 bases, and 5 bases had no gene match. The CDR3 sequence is CASNSGGINQPQHF. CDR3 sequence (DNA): TGTGCCAGCAATTCAGGGGGCATCAATCAGCCCCAGCATTTT. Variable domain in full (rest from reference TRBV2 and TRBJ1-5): EPEVTQTPSHQVTQMGQEVILRCVPISNHLYFYWYRQILGQKVEFLVSFYNNEISEKSEIFDDQFSVERPDGSNFTLKIRSTKLEDSAMYFCASNSGGINQPQHFGDGTRLSIL.

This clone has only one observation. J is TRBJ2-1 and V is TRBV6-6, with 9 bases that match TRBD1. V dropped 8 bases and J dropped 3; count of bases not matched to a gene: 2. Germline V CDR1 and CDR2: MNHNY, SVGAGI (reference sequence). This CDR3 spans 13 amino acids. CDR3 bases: TGTGCCAGCGGGACAGGGAACTACAATGAGCAGTTCTTC. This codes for CASGTGNYNEQFF.

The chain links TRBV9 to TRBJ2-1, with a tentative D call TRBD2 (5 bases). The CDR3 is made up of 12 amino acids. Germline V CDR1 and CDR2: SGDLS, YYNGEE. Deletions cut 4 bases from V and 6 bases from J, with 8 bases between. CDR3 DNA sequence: TGTGCCAGCAGCCTGGCGGGCAATGAGCAGTTCTTC. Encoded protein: CASSLAGNEQFF. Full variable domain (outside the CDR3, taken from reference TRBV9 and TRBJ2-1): DSGVTQTPKHLITATGQRVTLRCSPRSGDLSVYWYQQSLDQGLQFLIQYYNGEERAKGNILERFSAQQFPDLHSELNLSSLELGDSALYFCASSLAGNEQFFGPGTRLTVL.

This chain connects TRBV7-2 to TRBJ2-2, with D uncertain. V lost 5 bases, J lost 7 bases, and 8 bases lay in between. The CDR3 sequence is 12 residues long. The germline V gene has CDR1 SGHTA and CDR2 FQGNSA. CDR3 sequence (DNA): TGTGCCAGCAGCGCCAGTCACGGGGAGCTGTTTTTT. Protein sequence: CASSASHGELFF.